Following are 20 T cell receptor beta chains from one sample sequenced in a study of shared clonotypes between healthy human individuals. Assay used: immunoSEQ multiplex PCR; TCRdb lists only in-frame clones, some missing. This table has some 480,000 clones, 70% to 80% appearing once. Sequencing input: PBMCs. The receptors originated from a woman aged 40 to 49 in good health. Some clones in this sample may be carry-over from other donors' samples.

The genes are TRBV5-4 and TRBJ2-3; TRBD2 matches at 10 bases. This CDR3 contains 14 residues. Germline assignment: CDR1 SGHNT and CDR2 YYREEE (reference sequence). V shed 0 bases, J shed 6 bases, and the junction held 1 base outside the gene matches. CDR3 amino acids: CASSLASGSDTQYF. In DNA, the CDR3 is TGTGCCAGCAGCTTGGCTAGCGGGAGCGATACGCAGTATTTT.

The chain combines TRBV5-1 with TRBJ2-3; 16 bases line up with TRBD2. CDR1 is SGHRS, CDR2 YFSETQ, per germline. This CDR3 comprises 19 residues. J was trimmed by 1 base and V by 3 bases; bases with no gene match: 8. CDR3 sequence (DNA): TGCGCCAGCAGCTCGGAGGGACTAGCGGGAGGGATCGGCACAGATACGCAGTATTTT. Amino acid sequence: CASSSEGLAGGIGTDTQYF.

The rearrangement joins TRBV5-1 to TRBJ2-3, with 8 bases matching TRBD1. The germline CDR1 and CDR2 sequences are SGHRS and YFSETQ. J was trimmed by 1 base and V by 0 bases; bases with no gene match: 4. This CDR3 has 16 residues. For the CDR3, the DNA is TGCGCCAGCAGCTTGGGATACAGGGGGGGCACAGATACGCAGTATTTT. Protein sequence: CASSLGYRGGTDTQYF.

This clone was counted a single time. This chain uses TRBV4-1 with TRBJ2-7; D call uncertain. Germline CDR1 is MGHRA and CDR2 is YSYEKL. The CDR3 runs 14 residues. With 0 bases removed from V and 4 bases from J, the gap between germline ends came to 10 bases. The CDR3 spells CASSQEGGRYEQYF. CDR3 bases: TGCGCCAGCAGCCAAGAGGGCGGACGGTACGAGCAGTACTTC.

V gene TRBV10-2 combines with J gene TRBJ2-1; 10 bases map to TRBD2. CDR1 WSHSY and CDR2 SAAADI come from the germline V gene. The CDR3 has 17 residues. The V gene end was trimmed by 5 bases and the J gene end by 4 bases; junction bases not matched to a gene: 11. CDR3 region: CASSPFTSSGSYNEQFF. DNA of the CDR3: TGCGCCAGCAGTCCATTTACCTCTAGCGGGAGTTACAATGAGCAGTTCTTC.

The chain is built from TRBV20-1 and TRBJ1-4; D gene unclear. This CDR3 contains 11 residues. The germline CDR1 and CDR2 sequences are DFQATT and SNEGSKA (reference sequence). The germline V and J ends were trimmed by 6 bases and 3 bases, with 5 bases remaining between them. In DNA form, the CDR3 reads TGCAGTGCCCCGGCTAATGAAAAACTGTTTTTT. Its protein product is CSAPANEKLFF.

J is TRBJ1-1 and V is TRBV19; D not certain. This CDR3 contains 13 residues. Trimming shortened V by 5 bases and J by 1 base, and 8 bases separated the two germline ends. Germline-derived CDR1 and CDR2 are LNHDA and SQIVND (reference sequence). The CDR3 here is CASSRRGNTEAFF. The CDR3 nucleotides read TGTGCCAGTAGTCGCCGGGGGAACACTGAAGCTTTCTTT.

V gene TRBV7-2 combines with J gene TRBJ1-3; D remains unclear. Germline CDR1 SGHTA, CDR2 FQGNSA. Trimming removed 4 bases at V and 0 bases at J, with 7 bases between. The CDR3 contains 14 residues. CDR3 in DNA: TGTGCCAGCAGCTATACCTCCTCTGGAAACACCATATATTTT. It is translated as CASSYTSSGNTIYF.

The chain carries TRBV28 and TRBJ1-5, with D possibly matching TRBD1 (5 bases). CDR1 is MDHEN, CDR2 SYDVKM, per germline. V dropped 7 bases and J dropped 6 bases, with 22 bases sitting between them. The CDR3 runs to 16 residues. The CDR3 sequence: CASIPWGIPVGQPQHF. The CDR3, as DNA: TGTGCCAGCATCCCTTGGGGCATTCCGGTTGGTCAGCCCCAGCATTTT.

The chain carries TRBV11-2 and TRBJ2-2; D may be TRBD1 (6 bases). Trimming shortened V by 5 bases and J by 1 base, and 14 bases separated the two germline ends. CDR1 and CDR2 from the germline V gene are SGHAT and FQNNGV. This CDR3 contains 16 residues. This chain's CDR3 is CASSLQTGLNTGELFF. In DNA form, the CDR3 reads TGTGCCAGCAGCCTACAGACAGGACTGAACACCGGGGAGCTGTTTTTT.

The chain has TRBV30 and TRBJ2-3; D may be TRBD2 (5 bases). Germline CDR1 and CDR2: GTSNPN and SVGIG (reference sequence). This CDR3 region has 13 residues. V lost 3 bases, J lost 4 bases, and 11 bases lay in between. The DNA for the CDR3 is TGTGCCTGGAGCGGAGGTAGCGCAGATACGCAGTATTTT. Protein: CAWSGGSADTQYF.

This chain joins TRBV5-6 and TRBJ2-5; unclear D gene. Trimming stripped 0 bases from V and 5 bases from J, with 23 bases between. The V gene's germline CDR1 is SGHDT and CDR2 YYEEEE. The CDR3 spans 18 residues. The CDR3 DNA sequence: TGTGCCAGCAGCTTGGGTCCCCCTTCCCAGGTGGCGACGGAGACCCAGTACTTC. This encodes CASSLGPPSQVATETQYF. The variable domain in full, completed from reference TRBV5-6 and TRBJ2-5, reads DAGVTQSPTHLIKTRGQQVTLRCSPKSGHDTVSWYQQALGQGPQFIFQYYEEEERQRGNFPDRFSGHQFPNYSSELNVNALLLGDSALYLCASSLGPPSQVATETQYFGPGTRLLVL.

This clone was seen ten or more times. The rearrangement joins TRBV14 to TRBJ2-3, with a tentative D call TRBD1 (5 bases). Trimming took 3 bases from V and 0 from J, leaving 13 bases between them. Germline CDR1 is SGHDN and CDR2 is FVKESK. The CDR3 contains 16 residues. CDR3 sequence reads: CASSQGGQSSTDTQYF. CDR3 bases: TGTGCCAGCAGCCAGGGTGGACAATCTAGCACAGATACGCAGTATTTT.

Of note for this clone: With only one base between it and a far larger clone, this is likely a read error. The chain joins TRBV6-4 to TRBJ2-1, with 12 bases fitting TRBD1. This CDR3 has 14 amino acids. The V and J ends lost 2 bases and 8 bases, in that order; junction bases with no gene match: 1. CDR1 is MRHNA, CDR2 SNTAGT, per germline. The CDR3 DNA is TGTGCCAGCAGTGACGGGACAGGGGGCGATGAGCAGTTCTTC. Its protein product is CASSDGTGGDEQFF.

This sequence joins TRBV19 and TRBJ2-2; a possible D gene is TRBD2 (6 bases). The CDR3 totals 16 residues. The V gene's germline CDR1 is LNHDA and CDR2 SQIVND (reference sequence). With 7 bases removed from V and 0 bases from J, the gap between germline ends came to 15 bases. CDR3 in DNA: TGTGCCAGTACCGAGGGGCGGGAATCGAACACCGGGGAGCTGTTTTTT. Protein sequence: CASTEGRESNTGELFF.

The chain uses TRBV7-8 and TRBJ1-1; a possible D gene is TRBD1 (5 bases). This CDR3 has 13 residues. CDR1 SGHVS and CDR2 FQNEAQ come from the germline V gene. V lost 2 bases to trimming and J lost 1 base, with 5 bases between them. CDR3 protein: CASSLQGNTEAFF. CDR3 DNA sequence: TGTGCCAGCAGCTTACAGGGGAACACTGAAGCTTTCTTT.

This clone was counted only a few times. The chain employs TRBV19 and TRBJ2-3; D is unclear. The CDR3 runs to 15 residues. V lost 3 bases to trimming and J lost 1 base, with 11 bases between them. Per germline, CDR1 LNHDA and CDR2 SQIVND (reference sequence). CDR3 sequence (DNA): TGTGCCAGTAGTATCGGTGGCAGCCGCACAGATACGCAGTATTTT. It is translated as CASSIGGSRTDTQYF.

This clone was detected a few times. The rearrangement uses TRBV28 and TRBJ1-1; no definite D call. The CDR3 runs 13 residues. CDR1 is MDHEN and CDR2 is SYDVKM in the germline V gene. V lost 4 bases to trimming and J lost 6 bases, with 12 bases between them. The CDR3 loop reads CASSWGSRSEAFF. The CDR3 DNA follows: TGTGCCAGCAGTTGGGGATCTCGATCTGAAGCTTTCTTT. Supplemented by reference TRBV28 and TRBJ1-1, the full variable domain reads DVKVTQSSRYLVKRTGEKVFLECVQDMDHENMFWYRQDPGLGLRLIYFSYDVKMKEKGDIPEGYSVSREKKERFSLILESASTNQTSMYLCASSWGSRSEAFFGQGTRLTVV.

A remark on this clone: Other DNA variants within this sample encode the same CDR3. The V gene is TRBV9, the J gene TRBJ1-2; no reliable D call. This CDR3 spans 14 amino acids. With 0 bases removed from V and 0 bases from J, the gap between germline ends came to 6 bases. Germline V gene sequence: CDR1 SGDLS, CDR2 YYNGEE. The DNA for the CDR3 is TGTGCCAGCAGCGTAGGTCGAGCTAACTATGGCTACACCTTC. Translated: CASSVGRANYGYTF.

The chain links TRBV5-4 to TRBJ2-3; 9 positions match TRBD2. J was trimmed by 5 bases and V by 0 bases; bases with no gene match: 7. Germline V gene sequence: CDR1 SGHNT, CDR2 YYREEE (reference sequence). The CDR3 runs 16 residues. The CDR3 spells CASSLAAGGRGDTQYF. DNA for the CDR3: TGTGCCAGCAGCTTGGCCGCGGGCGGGAGGGGAGATACGCAGTATTTT.